The 15 T cell receptor beta chains below come from one sample, sequenced in a study of identical twins (dated by TCRdb to about 2016). Library method: 5' RACE. Instrument on record: Illumina HiSeq 2000. TCRdb applied fastp at Q25 and MiXCR to the public reads, then kept only in-frame beta chains. Each entry merges the rows of one CDR3 protein and shows their most common DNA and genes. The sample table holds 200,000 to 250,000 distinct CDR3 sequences, of which approximately 5.9% were seen once. The ten largest clones capture roughly 15% of the sample. Another study also made use of these data, one on T cells expressing NK-cell markers.

Sequencing input: CD8+ T cells sorted from blood. All receptors derive from a young woman in good health.

CDR3 residues: CAISEMTGGNLYGYTF. The CDR3 DNA sequence: TGTGCCATCAGTGAAATGACAGGGGGCAATCTCTATGGCTACACCTTC. V and J are TRBV10-3 and TRBJ1-2; 10 positions match TRBD1. CDR3 length: 16 amino acids. Germline values: CDR1 ENHRY, CDR2 SYGVKD. Unmatched junction bases numbered 8, after V lost 3 bases and J lost 4 bases.

This clonotype was seen many times. The rearrangement uses TRBV27 and TRBJ1-5; D uncertain. Trimming took off 4 bases at V and 6 bases at J, with 7 bases between the two ends. The CDR3 loop spans 12 amino acids. Germline CDR1 MNHEY, CDR2 SMNVEV (reference sequence). The CDR3 nucleotides are TGTGCCAGCAGTTCAGGAATTCAGCCCCAGCATTTT. Translating it yields CASSSGIQPQHF.

This clonotype has a handful of counts. The J gene is TRBJ1-2, the V gene TRBV29-1; tentative D call: TRBD1 (5 bases). Germline lookup yields CDR1 SQVTM and CDR2 ANQGSEA. With 4 bases removed from V and 7 bases from J, the gap between germline ends came to 16 bases. The CDR3 is 13 amino acids. The CDR3 region has the DNA TGCAGCGTTGCGGGGGGGGAGCATGGTGGCTACACCTTC. It specifies CSVAGGEHGGYTF. The whole variable domain, filled in from reference TRBV29-1 and TRBJ1-2, reads SAVISQKPSRDICQRGTSLTIQCQVDSQVTMMFWYRQQPGQSLTLIATANQGSEATYESGFVIDKFPISRPNLTFSTLTVSNMSPEDSSIYLCSVAGGEHGGYTFGSGTRLTVV.

This clonotype appeared many times. The chain is built from TRBV29-1 and TRBJ2-2; the D gene is possibly TRBD2 (5 bases). The CDR3 extends over 13 amino acids. V lost 7 bases and J 3 bases, leaving 12 bases between the germline ends. Germline CDR1 is SQVTM and CDR2 is ANQGSEA. The CDR3 sequence: CSGRQEDTGELFF. In DNA, the CDR3 is TGCAGCGGGCGGCAGGAGGACACCGGGGAGCTGTTTTTT.

This chain connects TRBV7-8 to TRBJ2-1; D not certain. Germline assignment: CDR1 SGHVS and CDR2 FQNEAQ. V lost 4 bases and J 0 bases, leaving 16 bases between the germline ends. The CDR3 spans 17 residues. The CDR3 coding sequence is TGTGCCAGCAGCTCCTACCGGGCTCCCAGCTCCTACAATGAGCAGTTCTTC. The encoded protein is CASSSYRAPSSYNEQFF.

V usage is TRBV12-3 or TRBV12-4 and J usage is TRBJ1-1; TRBD1 aligns across 7 bases. V trimming: 4 bases; J trimming: 4 bases; junction bases outside the gene matches: 3. This CDR3 contains 13 residues. The CDR3 DNA is TGTGCCAGCAGTTCCACAGGGGTCACTGAAGCTTTCTTT. It is translated as CASSSTGVTEAFF.

This clonotype was observed at least ten times. The V gene is TRBV12-3 or TRBV12-4, the J gene TRBJ2-7, with 14 positions matching TRBD2. The CDR3 spans 18 residues. V lost 6 bases, J lost 4 bases, and 14 bases stayed unmatched. CDR3 sequence reads: CASSPTPGLAGGSYEQYF. For the CDR3, the DNA is TGTGCCAGCAGCCCAACCCCTGGACTAGCGGGAGGCTCATACGAGCAGTACTTC.

The chain couples TRBV7-3 to TRBJ2-1; 8 bases fit TRBD2. Germline CDR1 SGHTA, CDR2 FQGTGA. Losses at the gene ends were 0 bases for V and 6 bases for J; bases not matched to a gene: 4. CDR3 length equals 15 residues. The CDR3: CASSLTPGGRNEQFF. DNA for the CDR3: TGTGCCAGCAGCTTAACCCCGGGGGGGCGCAATGAGCAGTTCTTC.

This rearrangement joins TRBV4-3 to TRBJ2-7, with 7 bases matching TRBD1. Germline lookup yields CDR1 LGHNA and CDR2 YSLEER. This CDR3 contains 14 residues. V lost 3 bases and J lost 2; bases outside the gene matches: 4. In DNA form, the CDR3 reads TGCGCCAGCAGCCACGAGACAGGGCCCTACGAGCAGTACTTC. This gives the protein CASSHETGPYEQYF.

CDR3 bases: TGCAGCGTTGAGTGGAGAACTGAAGCTTTCTTT. This codes for CSVEWRTEAFF. The chain recombines TRBV29-1 with TRBJ1-1; D call uncertain. V shed 3 bases and J shed 5 bases, with 7 bases lying between them. CDR3 length: 11 amino acids. Germline loops: CDR1 SQVTM, CDR2 ANQGSEA.

There are a few counts of this clonotype. The J gene is TRBJ1-1, the V gene TRBV2; TRBD1 agrees at 7 bases. This CDR3 is built from 14 residues. The trim removed 6 bases at V and 3 bases at J, leaving 7 bases unmatched. CDR1 SNHLY and CDR2 FYNNEI come from the germline V gene. Here the CDR3 DNA reads TGTGCCAGCAGGTGGACAGGCCCATACACTGAAGCTTTCTTT. Translated, it gives CASRWTGPYTEAFF.

The CDR3 sequence: CASSLDPRGANVLTF. The CDR3 nucleotides are TGTGCCAGCAGTTTAGACCCTAGGGGGGCCAACGTCCTGACTTTC. The chain combines TRBV27 with TRBJ2-6; D is undetermined. V lost 2 bases and J lost 4, with 9 bases in between. CDR3 length: 15 residues. Germline loops: CDR1 MNHEY, CDR2 SMNVEV (reference sequence).

This clonotype was counted many times. The chain combines TRBV6-4 with TRBJ2-1; 14 bases map to TRBD2. V shed 4 bases and J 6 bases; nucleotides not matched to a gene: 5. The CDR3 sequence is 16 residues long. Germline V gives CDR1 MRHNA, CDR2 SNTAGT. The CDR3 DNA reads TGTGCCAGCAGTGCCACGACTAGCGGGGGGGGCAATGAGCAGTTCTTC. This encodes CASSATTSGGGNEQFF.

This clonotype has a count of ten or more. The chain uses TRBV3-1 and TRBJ2-7, with TRBD2 matching 8 bases. Looked up from germline, CDR1 is LGHDT and CDR2 is YNNKEL (reference sequence). Trimming removed 1 base from V and 3 bases from J; junction bases left unmatched: 8. There are 16 residues in the CDR3. In DNA, the CDR3 is TGTGCCAGCAGCCAAGCTGGTCCAGCGGGAGTCTACGAGCAGTACTTC. It is translated as CASSQAGPAGVYEQYF.

This clonotype came up a few times. The chain carries TRBV25-1 and TRBJ2-1, with 9 bases identical to TRBD2. The V gene end was trimmed by 1 base and the J gene end by 4 bases; junction bases not matched to a gene: 11. Germline assignment: CDR1 MGHDK and CDR2 SYGVNS. This CDR3 comprises 18 residues. This CDR3 is CASSELDVGTSRYNEQFF. For the CDR3, the DNA is TGTGCCAGCAGTGAATTGGACGTAGGGACTAGCCGTTACAATGAGCAGTTCTTC.